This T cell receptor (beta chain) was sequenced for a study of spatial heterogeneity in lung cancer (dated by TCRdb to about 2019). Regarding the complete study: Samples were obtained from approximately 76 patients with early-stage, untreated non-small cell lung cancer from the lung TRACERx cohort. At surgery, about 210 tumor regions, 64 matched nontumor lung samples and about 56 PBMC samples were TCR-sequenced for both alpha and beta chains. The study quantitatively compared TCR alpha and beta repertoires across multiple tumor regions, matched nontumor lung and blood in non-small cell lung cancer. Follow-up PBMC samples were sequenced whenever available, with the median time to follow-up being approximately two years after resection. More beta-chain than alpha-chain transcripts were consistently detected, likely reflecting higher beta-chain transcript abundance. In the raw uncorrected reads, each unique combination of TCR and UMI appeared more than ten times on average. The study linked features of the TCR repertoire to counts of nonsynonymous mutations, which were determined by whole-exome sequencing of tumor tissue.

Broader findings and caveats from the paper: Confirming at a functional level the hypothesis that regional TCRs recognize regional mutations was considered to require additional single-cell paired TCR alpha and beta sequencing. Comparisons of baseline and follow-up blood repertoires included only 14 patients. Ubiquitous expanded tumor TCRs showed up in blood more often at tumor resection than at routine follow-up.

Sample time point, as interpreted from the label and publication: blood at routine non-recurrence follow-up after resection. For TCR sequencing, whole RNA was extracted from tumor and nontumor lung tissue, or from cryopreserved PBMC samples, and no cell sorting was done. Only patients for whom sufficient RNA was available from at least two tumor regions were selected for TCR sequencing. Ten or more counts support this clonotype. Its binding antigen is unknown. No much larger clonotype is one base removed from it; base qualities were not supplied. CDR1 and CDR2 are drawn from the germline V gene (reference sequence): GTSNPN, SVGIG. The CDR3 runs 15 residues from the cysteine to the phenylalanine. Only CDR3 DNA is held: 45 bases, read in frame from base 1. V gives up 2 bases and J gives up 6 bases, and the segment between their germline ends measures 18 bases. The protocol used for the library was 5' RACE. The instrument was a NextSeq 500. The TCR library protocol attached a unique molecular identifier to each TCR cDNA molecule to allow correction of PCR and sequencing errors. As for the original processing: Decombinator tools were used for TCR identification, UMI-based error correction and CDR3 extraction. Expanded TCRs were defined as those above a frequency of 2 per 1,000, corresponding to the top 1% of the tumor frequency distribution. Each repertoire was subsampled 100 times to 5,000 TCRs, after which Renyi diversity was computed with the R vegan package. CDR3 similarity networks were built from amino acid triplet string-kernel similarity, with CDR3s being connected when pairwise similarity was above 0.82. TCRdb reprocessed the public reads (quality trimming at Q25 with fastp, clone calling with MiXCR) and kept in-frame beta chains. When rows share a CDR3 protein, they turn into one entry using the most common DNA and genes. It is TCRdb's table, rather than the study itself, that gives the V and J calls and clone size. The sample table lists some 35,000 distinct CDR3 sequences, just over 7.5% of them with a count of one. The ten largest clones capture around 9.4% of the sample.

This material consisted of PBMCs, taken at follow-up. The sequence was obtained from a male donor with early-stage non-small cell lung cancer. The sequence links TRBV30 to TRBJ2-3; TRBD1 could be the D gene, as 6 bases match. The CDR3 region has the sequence CAWSSWAGDSDTQYF. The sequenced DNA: TGTGCCTGGAGTTCCTGGGCAGGGGATTCGGATACGCAGTATTTT. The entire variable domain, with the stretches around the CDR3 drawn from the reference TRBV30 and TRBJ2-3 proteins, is SQTIHQWPATLVQPVGSPLSLECTVEGTSNPNLYWYRQAAGRGLQLLFYSVGIGQISSEVPQNLSASRPQDRQFILSSKKLLLSDSGFYLCAWSSWAGDSDTQYFGPGTRLTVL.